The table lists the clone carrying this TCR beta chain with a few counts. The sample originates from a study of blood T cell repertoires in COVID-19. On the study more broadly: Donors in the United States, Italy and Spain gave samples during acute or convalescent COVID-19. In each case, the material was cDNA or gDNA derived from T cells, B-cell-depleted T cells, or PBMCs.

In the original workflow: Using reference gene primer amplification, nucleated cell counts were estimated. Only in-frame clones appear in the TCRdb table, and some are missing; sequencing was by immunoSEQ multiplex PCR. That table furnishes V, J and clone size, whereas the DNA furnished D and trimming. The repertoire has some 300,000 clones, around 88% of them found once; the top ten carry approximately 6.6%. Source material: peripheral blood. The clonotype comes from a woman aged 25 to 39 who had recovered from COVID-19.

DNA for the CDR3: TGTGCCAGCAGTGACAGCATCACCTGGAGGCCTGAAGCTTTCTTT. Translating it yields CASSDSITWRPEAFF. This chain connects TRBV2 to TRBJ1-1; D call uncertain. The V end lost 3 bases, the J end lost 6 bases, and 17 bases lay between the germline ends. In germline, CDR1 is SNHLY, CDR2 FYNNEI. The CDR3 loop spans 15 amino acids.